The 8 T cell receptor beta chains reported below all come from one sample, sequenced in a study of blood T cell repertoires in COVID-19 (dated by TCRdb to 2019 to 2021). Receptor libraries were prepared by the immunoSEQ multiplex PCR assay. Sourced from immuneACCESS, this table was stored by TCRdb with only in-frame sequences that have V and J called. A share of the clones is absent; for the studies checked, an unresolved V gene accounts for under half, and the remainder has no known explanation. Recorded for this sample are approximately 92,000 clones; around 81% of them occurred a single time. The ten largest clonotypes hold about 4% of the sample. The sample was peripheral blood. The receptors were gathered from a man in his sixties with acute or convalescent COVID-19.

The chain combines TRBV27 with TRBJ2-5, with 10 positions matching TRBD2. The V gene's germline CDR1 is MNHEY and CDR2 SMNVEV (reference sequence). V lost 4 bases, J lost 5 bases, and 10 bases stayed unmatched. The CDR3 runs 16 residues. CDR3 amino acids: CASSSASGRGRETQYF. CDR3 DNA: TGTGCCAGCAGTTCAGCTAGCGGGAGAGGGAGGGAGACCCAGTACTTC.

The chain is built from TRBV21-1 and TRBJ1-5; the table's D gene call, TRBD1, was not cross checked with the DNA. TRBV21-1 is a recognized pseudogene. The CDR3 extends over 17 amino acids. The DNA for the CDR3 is TGTGCCAGCAGCAAATTGGGACACCCATATAGCAATCAGCCCCAGCATTTT. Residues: CASSKLGHPYSNQPQHF.

The DNA for the CDR3 is TGTGCCAGCAGCGTATCGGGGATCTATGGCTACACCTTC. Its translation is CASSVSGIYGYTF. The chain is built from TRBV9 and TRBJ1-2; D is unclear. V lost 1 base and J 4 bases, leaving 8 bases between the germline ends. Germline loops: CDR1 SGDLS, CDR2 YYNGEE. This CDR3 has 13 amino acids.

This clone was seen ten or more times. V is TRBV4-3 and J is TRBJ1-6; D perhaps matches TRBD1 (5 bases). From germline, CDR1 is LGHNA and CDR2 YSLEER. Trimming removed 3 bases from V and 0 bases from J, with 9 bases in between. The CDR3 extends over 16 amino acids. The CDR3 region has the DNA TGCGCCAGCAGCCAGGTCGACAGCTCCTATAATTCACCCCTCCACTTT. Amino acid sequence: CASSQVDSSYNSPLHF.

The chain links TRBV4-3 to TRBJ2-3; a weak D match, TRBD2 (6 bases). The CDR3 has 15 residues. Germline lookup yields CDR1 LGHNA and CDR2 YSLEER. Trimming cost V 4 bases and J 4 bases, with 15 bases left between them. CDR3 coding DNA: TGCGCCAGCAGCCTACGGTGGAGGGACTCAGATACGCAGTATTTT. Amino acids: CASSLRWRDSDTQYF.

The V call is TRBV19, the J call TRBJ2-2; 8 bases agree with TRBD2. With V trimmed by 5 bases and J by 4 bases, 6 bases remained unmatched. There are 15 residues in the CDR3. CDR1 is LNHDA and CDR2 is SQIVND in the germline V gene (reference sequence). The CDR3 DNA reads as TGTGCCAGTAGTGTATCAACTAGCGGCACCGGGGAGCTGTTTTTT. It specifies CASSVSTSGTGELFF.

This CDR3 reads CASSLEPGFGYTF. DNA for the CDR3: TGTGCCAGCAGCTTGGAGCCAGGGTTTGGCTACACCTTC. The rearrangement links TRBV5-5 to TRBJ1-2, with a weak D call TRBD1 (5 bases). Germline V gene lookup returns CDR1 SGHKS and CDR2 YYEKEE (reference sequence). The CDR3 sequence is 13 residues long. The V and J ends lost 0 bases and 7 bases respectively, with 10 bases between them.

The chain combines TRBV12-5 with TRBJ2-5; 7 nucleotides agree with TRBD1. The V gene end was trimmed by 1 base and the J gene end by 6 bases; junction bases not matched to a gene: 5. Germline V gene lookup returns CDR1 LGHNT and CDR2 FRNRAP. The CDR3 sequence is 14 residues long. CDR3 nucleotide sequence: TGTGCTAGTGGTTTGGGAGAGGGGGCCAAGACCCAGTACTTC. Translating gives CASGLGEGAKTQYF.